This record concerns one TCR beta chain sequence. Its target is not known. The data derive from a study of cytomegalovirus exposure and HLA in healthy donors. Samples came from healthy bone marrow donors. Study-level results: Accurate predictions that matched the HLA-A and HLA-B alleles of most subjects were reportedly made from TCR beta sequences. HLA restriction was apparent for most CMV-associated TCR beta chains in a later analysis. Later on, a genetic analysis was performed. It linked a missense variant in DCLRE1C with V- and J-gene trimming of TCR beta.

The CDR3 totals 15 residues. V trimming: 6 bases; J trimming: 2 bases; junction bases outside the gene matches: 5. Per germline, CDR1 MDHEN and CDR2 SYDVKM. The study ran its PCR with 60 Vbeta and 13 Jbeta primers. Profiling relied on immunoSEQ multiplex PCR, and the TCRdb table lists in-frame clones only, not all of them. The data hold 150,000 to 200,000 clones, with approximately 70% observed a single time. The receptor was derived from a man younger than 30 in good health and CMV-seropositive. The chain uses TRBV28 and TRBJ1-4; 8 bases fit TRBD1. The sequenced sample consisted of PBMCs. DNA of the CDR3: TGTGCCAGCAGAGACAGGGGAGGGACTAATGAAAAACTGTTTTTT. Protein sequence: CASRDRGGTNEKLFF.